This T cell receptor (beta chain) was obtained from a study of shared clonotypes between healthy human individuals. Across the whole study: Every donor yielded three CD4 naive, three CD4 memory, two CD8 naive and one CD8 memory plate. General study results and limits: Generation of non-shared clonotypes was less probable than generation of clonotypes shared by all four donors.

Profiling relied on immunoSEQ multiplex PCR, and the TCRdb table lists in-frame clones only, not all of them. The sample has about 2.4 million clones; roughly 93% are singletons. The study enrolled healthy HIV-negative adults without recent acute infections or vaccinations as donors. Investigators divided CD4+ cells into CD45RA+ naive and CD45RA-negative memory subsets. Germline CDR1 is SGHRS and CDR2 is YFSETQ. CDR3 size: 17 residues. Losses at the gene ends were 4 bases for V and 2 bases for J; bases not matched to a gene: 7. A note on this clone: What it binds is unknown.

The source material was naive CD4+ T cells from PBMCs. Subset noted: CD45RA+ positively selected. The sequence was collected from a man between 18 and 29 years old in good health. Some clones in this sample may be carry-over from other donors' samples. The rearrangement links TRBV5-1 to TRBJ2-3; 13 positions agree with TRBD2. The CDR3 here is CASSVGTSGTLTDTQYF. CDR3 DNA: TGCGCCAGCAGCGTTGGGACTAGCGGGACTCTCACAGATACGCAGTATTTT. Supplemented by reference TRBV5-1 and TRBJ2-3, the full variable domain reads KAGVTQTPRYLIKTRGQQVTLSCSPISGHRSVSWYQQTPGQGLQFLFEYFSETQRNKGNFPGRFSGRQFSNSRSEMNVSTLELGDSALYLCASSVGTSGTLTDTQYFGPGTRLTVL.